Following are 28 T cell receptor beta chains from one sample sequenced in a study of human T cells and chemical hapten exposure (dated by TCRdb to 2020 to 2022). To prepare the library, RACE was applied. The sequencing machine was a NextSeq 500. Using fastp at Q25 and MiXCR, TCRdb reprocessed the public reads and kept productive beta chains. When rows share a CDR3 protein, they turn into one entry using the most common DNA and genes. Across this sample there are roughly 40,000 distinct CDR3 sequences, with over 9.5% seen only once. Roughly 6% of the sample goes to the ten largest clones. According to the study, the label for this sample's time point signals: pre-sensitization, week 0. In light of the paper, this sample's treatment or condition label describes: therapeutic diphenylcyclopropenone sensitization with weekly scalp DPC. The sample in question was whole blood, obtained in connection with sensitization to the hapten diphenylcyclopropenone (DPC). The receptors stem from a man between 25 and 39 years old with alopecia areata. Some clones in this sample may be carry-over from other donors' samples.

The chain joins TRBV19 to TRBJ2-2; tentatively, D is TRBD1 (5 bases). The germline V gene encodes CDR1 LNHDA and CDR2 SQIVND (reference sequence). The CDR3 runs 14 residues. Trimming took 8 bases from V and 4 from J, leaving 14 bases between them. This CDR3 reads CASSDRTLTGELFF. In DNA, the CDR3 is TGTGCCAGTTCTGACAGAACTCTCACCGGGGAGCTGTTTTTT.

Concerning this clonotype: A read error may account for a junction end that differs from germline. The rearrangement joins TRBV2 to TRBJ2-1, with TRBD2 identical over 9 bases. The CDR3 loop spans 16 amino acids. Germline V gene sequence: CDR1 SNHLY, CDR2 FYNNEI. The chain's CDR3 is CASREESGGIYNEQFF. As DNA, the CDR3 is TGTGCCAGCAGGGAAGAGAGCGGGGGGATTTACAATGAGCAGTTCTTC.

This clonotype was counted at least ten times. V gene TRBV6-2 or TRBV6-3 combines with J gene TRBJ2-7, with unresolved D. Germline V CDR1 and CDR2: MNHEY, SVGEGT. CDR3 size: 13 residues. V was trimmed by 6 bases and J by 0 bases, leaving 9 bases between them. CDR3 nucleotide sequence: TGTGCCAGCAGGACAAGTAGCTCCTACGAGCAGTACGTC. It specifies CASRTSSSYEQYV.

This clonotype was seen more than once but under ten times. V and J are TRBV7-2 and TRBJ2-7, with unresolved D. Germline loops: CDR1 SGHTA, CDR2 FQGNSA. This CDR3 contains 13 residues. The V gene lost 8 bases and the J gene lost 1 base, with 12 bases spanning the gap. The CDR3 DNA reads as TGTGCCAGCCCCTGGCGCCAGTCCTACGAGCAGTACGTC. Translating it yields CASPWRQSYEQYV.

This clonotype was found many times. V usage is TRBV20-1 and J usage is TRBJ2-7; D may match TRBD1 or TRBD2 (5 bases each). Per the germline V gene, CDR1 is DFQATT and CDR2 is SNEGSKA (reference sequence). The CDR3 has 13 residues. V was pared by 5 bases and J by 0 bases, with 11 bases between. The CDR3 region is CSAWDPDSYEQYV. CDR3 DNA: TGCAGTGCTTGGGACCCGGACTCCTACGAGCAGTACGTC.

In DNA, the CDR3 is TGTGCCAGCAGCTTAGGCCAAAACTACGAGCAGTACGTC. This sequence encodes CASSLGQNYEQYV. V usage is TRBV7-9 and J usage is TRBJ2-7; D remains ambiguous. V was trimmed by 1 base and J by 3 bases, leaving 7 bases between them. Germline lookup yields CDR1 SEHNR and CDR2 FQNEAQ (reference sequence). This CDR3 region has 13 residues.

This clonotype was detected many times. The DNA of the CDR3 is TGTGCCAGCAGTTCCGTTATTCTTGCGGACACCTTC. Its translation: CASSSVILADTF. V usage is TRBV12-3 or TRBV12-4 and J usage is TRBJ1-2; D not resolved. The CDR3 is made up of 12 amino acids. V dropped 4 bases and J dropped 12 bases, with 15 bases sitting between them.

This clonotype was detected many times. The rearrangement links TRBV29-1 to TRBJ2-1, with 7 nucleotides matching TRBD1. Germline-derived CDR1 and CDR2 are SQVTM and ANQGSEA. Trimming cost V 5 bases and J 5 bases; bases outside gene matches: 9. This CDR3 is 14 amino acids long. The CDR3 coding sequence is TGCAGCGTTAATGAACAGGGGTTGCACAATGAGCAGTTCTTC. It is translated as CSVNEQGLHNEQFF.

This clonotype was seen a few times. V is TRBV5-1 and J is TRBJ2-5; D is possibly TRBD2 (6 bases). Trimming left V 7 bases short and J 2 bases short, with 18 bases between. Germline assignment: CDR1 SGHRS and CDR2 YFSETQ. CDR3 length equals 15 residues. For the CDR3, the DNA is TGCGCCAGCGGTCCGGGGACTCAACAACAAGAGACCCAGTACTTC. Protein: CASGPGTQQQETQYF.

This clonotype has a count of ten or more. The gene calls are TRBV11-2 and TRBJ2-3; TRBD2 matches at 10 bases. The germline CDR1 and CDR2 sequences are SGHAT and FQNNGV. The CDR3 totals 17 residues. The V and J ends lost 1 base and 4 bases, in that order; junction bases with no gene match: 8. CDR3 loop: CASSLAEPGLAPDTQYF. The CDR3 DNA follows: TGTGCCAGCAGCTTAGCGGAGCCGGGACTAGCGCCAGATACGCAGTATTTT. Combining the CDR3 with reference TRBV11-2 and TRBJ2-3 gives the whole variable domain EAGVAQSPRYKIIEKRQSVAFWCNPISGHATLYWYQQILGQGPKLLIQFQNNGVVDDSQLPKDRFSAERLKGVDSTLKIQPAKLEDSAVYLCASSLAEPGLAPDTQYFGPGTRLTVL.

Of note for this clonotype: A much larger clone sits a single nucleotide away, making a read error possible. The chain couples TRBV4-3 to TRBJ2-3, with D perhaps TRBD1 (5 bases). The CDR3 sequence is 17 residues long. Germline V gene lookup returns CDR1 LGHNA and CDR2 YSLEER. CDR3 DNA: TGCACCAGCAGCCAAGATTGGACATCCTCTAGCACAGATACGCAGTATTTT. Translating it yields CTSSQDWTSSSTDTQYF.

The chain has TRBV5-1 and TRBJ2-1, with D unresolved. The CDR3 totals 17 residues. Germline V gene lookup returns CDR1 SGHRS and CDR2 YFSETQ. Trimming shortened V by 1 base and J by 4 bases, and 18 bases separated the two germline ends. The chain's CDR3 is CASSLKPPERTYNEQFF. The CDR3 coding sequence is TGCGCCAGCAGCTTGAAGCCCCCTGAGCGAACTTACAATGAGCAGTTCTTC.

This clonotype was detected only a few times. V usage is TRBV11-2 and J usage is TRBJ2-3; 7 nucleotides align to TRBD2. The CDR3 loop spans 15 amino acids. With V trimmed by 1 base and J by 5 bases, 6 bases remained unmatched. The germline CDR1 and CDR2 sequences are SGHAT and FQNNGV. The CDR3 nucleotides are TGTGCCAGCAGCTTAGCGGGAGGACGTCTAGATACGCAGTATTTT. It is translated as CASSLAGGRLDTQYF.

This clonotype was counted at least ten times. V and J are TRBV11-2 and TRBJ2-7, with 8 bases that match TRBD2. CDR1 SGHAT and CDR2 FQNNGV come from the germline V gene. The CDR3 is 15 residues long. Trimming took 2 bases from V and 6 from J; bases not matched to a gene: 9. CDR3 amino acids: CASSLSSGGPGEQYV. The CDR3 DNA sequence: TGTGCCAGCAGCTTATCGTCGGGAGGGCCGGGCGAGCAGTACGTC.

This clonotype was observed a few times. The chain carries TRBV7-9 and TRBJ2-4; D tentatively fits TRBD1 or TRBD2 (5 bases each). V was shortened by 5 bases and J by 5 bases, with 13 bases between the two germline ends. The CDR3 runs to 14 residues. The germline CDR1 and CDR2 sequences are SEHNR and FQNEAQ (reference sequence). CDR3 DNA sequence: TGTGCCAGCAGCGGGCGAACGGGACAAAACATTCAGTACTTC. Translated, it gives CASSGRTGQNIQYF.

This clonotype occurred many times. The chain carries TRBV5-1 and TRBJ1-1; D gene unclear. Trimming shortened V by 3 bases and J by 6 bases, and 18 bases separated the two germline ends. From germline, CDR1 is SGHRS and CDR2 YFSETQ. The CDR3 spans 15 residues. The CDR3 reads CASSSGAGIVAEAFF. In DNA form, the CDR3 reads TGCGCCAGCAGCTCGGGCGCGGGCATAGTCGCTGAAGCTTTCTTT.

This clonotype was found many times. This rearrangement joins TRBV28 to TRBJ2-2, with TRBD1 matching over 7 bases. The CDR3 has 14 amino acids. The germline V gene encodes CDR1 MDHEN and CDR2 SYDVKM. The V gene end was trimmed by 5 bases and the J gene end by 5 bases; junction bases not matched to a gene: 5. The CDR3, as DNA: TGTGCCAGCAGTACGGGACAGATAACCGGGGAGCTGTTTTTT. Encoded protein: CASSTGQITGELFF.

This clonotype was seen ten or more times. The chain carries TRBV6-6 and TRBJ2-5; D ambiguous. The V gene's germline CDR1 is MNHNY and CDR2 SVGAGI (reference sequence). The CDR3 totals 15 residues. Trimming stripped 7 bases from V and 1 base from J, with 16 bases between. The CDR3 nucleotides are TGTGCCAGCATGGCATATTCACTATCCCAAGAGACCCAGTACTTC. Translated: CASMAYSLSQETQYF.

This clonotype was seen at least ten times. The chain uses TRBV12-3 or TRBV12-4 and TRBJ2-7, with 10 bases fitting TRBD1. The trim removed 3 bases at V and 3 bases at J, leaving 5 bases unmatched. This CDR3 spans 15 amino acids. The CDR3 region is CASSLPRDRGYEQYF. The CDR3 region has the DNA TGTGCCAGCAGTTTGCCTCGGGACAGGGGCTACGAGCAGTACTTC.

The table lists this clonotype with many counts. The chain employs TRBV6-1 and TRBJ1-1; no clear D gene. Trimming removed 2 bases from V and 4 bases from J, with 11 bases in between. The CDR3 is made up of 14 amino acids. CDR1 is MNHNS and CDR2 is SASEGT in the germline V gene. This CDR3 reads CASSERGFFTEAFF. The DNA of the CDR3 is TGTGCCAGCAGTGAACGTGGGTTTTTCACTGAAGCTTTCTTT.

Ten or more counts support this clonotype. The chain recombines TRBV20-1 with TRBJ1-4; no clear D gene. The V end was cut by 1 base, the J end by 4 bases, with 10 bases between. The CDR3 contains 14 residues. Germline V lookup: CDR1 DFQATT, CDR2 SNEGSKA (reference sequence). CDR3 in DNA: TGCAGTGCTAGAGTTGGTGATTTTAATGAAAAACTGTTTTTT. Residues: CSARVGDFNEKLFF.

This clonotype was counted ten times or more. The V and J genes are TRBV28 and TRBJ1-6; 12 nucleotides align to TRBD1. CDR1 and CDR2 (germline): MDHEN, SYDVKM. V shed 4 bases, J shed 2 bases, and the junction held 9 bases outside the gene matches. The CDR3 sequence is 19 residues long. As DNA, the CDR3 is TGTGCCAGCAGTTACCCGGGACAGGGGGCGGGGGCCTATAATTCACCCCTCCACTTT. Its protein product is CASSYPGQGAGAYNSPLHF.

Many counts were recorded for this clonotype. The V call is TRBV7-8, the J call TRBJ2-3; D ambiguous. CDR3 length: 16 amino acids. Germline V gene data show CDR1 as SGHVS and CDR2 as FQNEAQ. Trimming left V 1 base short and J 4 bases short, with 15 bases between. CDR3 in DNA: TGTGCCAGCAGCTTAGTCCCCCCCCAGCCCCCAGATACGCAGTATTTT. Translating it yields CASSLVPPQPPDTQYF.

The J gene is TRBJ2-7, the V gene TRBV12-3 or TRBV12-4; 10 nucleotides agree with TRBD2. The CDR3 spans 14 residues. Germline trimming cut 5 bases from V and 2 bases from J; bases unmatched to any gene: 3. CDR3 residues: CASSPSGSTYEQYV. CDR3 in DNA: TGTGCCAGCAGTCCTAGCGGGAGTACCTACGAGCAGTACGTC.

V is TRBV9 and J is TRBJ1-1, with D maybe TRBD1 (6 bases). The CDR3 is made up of 14 amino acids. The V end was cut by 3 bases, the J end by 1 base, with 10 bases between. Germline V gene lookup returns CDR1 SGDLS and CDR2 YYNGEE. In DNA form, the CDR3 reads TGTGCCAGCAGCGCTGGACAGCCGAACACTGAAGCTTTCTTT. Its protein is CASSAGQPNTEAFF.

This clonotype has at least ten counts. The chain joins TRBV6-6 to TRBJ1-6; no clear D. The germline V and J ends were trimmed by 2 bases and 10 bases, with 9 bases remaining between them. This CDR3 has 13 residues. Germline-derived CDR1 and CDR2 are MNHNY and SVGAGI (reference sequence). This CDR3 is CASSYDGVSPLHF. As DNA, the CDR3 is TGTGCCAGCAGTTACGATGGGGTCTCACCCCTCCACTTT.

This clonotype was detected many times. The rearrangement links TRBV6-4 to TRBJ2-6, with D unclear. This CDR3 spans 14 amino acids. Germline V gives CDR1 MRHNA, CDR2 SNTAGT. Between the trimmed V and J ends, which lost 2 bases and 0 bases, there was a span of 2 bases. CDR3 sequence reads: CASSDNSGANVLTF. The CDR3 bases are TGTGCCAGCAGTGACAACTCTGGGGCCAACGTCCTGACTTTC.

V gene TRBV6-7 combines with J gene TRBJ2-7; the match to TRBD1 covers 9 bases. TRBV6-7 is given ORF status, its function remaining uncertain. The CDR3 consists of 15 residues. V gave up 5 bases and J gave up 2 bases; unmatched junction bases: 7. The CDR3 loop reads CASSKGQGKPYEQYV. The CDR3 bases are TGTGCCAGCAGTAAAGGACAGGGGAAACCCTACGAGCAGTACGTC.